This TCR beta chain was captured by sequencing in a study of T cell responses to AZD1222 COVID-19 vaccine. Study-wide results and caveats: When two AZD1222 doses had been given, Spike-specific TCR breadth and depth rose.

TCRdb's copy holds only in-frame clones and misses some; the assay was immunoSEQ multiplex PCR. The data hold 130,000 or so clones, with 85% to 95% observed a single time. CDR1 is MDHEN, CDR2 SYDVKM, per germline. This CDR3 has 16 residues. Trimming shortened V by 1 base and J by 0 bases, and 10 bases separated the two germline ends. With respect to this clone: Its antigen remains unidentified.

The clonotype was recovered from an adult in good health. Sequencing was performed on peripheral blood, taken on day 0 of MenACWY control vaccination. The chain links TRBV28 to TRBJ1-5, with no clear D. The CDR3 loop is CASSLLVHFSNQPQHF. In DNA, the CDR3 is TGTGCCAGCAGTTTATTGGTCCATTTTAGCAATCAGCCCCAGCATTTT.